This T cell receptor (beta chain) was identified during a study of blood T cell repertoires in COVID-19. The V gene's germline CDR1 is MNHEY and CDR2 SVGAGI. The CDR3 loop spans 13 amino acids. V gave up 5 bases and J gave up 0 bases, with 4 bases separating them. Assay used: immunoSEQ multiplex PCR; TCRdb lists only in-frame clones, some missing. This sample has roughly 670,000 clones; around 90% occur once, and the top ten carry approximately 0.3%. The clonotype originates from a young woman with acute or convalescent COVID-19. What was sequenced was peripheral blood. The chain combines TRBV6-5 with TRBJ2-2; unclear D gene. CDR3 in DNA: TGTGCCAGCAGTCGTTCGAACACCGGGGAGCTGTTTTTT. Protein sequence: CASSRSNTGELFF.